A single T cell receptor (beta chain) is shown here with its context. This record comes from a study of cytomegalovirus exposure and HLA in healthy donors. This PCR relied on a set of 60 Vbeta primers and 13 Jbeta primers. The repertoire was sequenced with immunoSEQ multiplex PCR; TCRdb's copy has only in-frame clones and lacks some. The sample consists of approximately 94,000 clones, about three quarters of them appearing once. V gave up 0 bases and J gave up 8 bases, with 18 bases separating them. CDR1 is SGHRS, CDR2 YFSETQ, per germline. This CDR3 comprises 17 residues. This chain connects TRBV5-1 to TRBJ1-6, with D perhaps TRBD1 (5 bases). Sequencing was done on a sample of PBMCs. This TCR derives from a man younger than 40 in good health and CMV-seropositive. The CDR3 DNA reads TGCGCCAGCAGCTTGGGACAGATGGGGGGATCGGATTCACCCCTCCACTTT. It translates to CASSLGQMGGSDSPLHF.